This T cell receptor beta chain was profiled in a study of cytomegalovirus exposure and HLA in healthy donors (TCRdb year 2017). Concerning the study at large: An earlier analysis of some 620 of the donors reported approximately 300 Gb of sequence data and 95 million to 130 million unique TCR beta sequences obtained from about 179 million T cells. An early release covering more than 500 HLA-typed donors comprised 250 to 350 gigabases of sequencing data and some 79 million unique TCR sequences. Of the roughly 400 genotyped donors, 81% fell in the genetic ancestry cluster associated with self-reported Caucasian donors. The study aimed to test whether signatures of past pathogen exposure could be identified by cataloging public T cell receptors. The T cell repertoires of 666 subjects were profiled by immunosequencing and related to cytomegalovirus serostatus. A separate validation cohort of roughly 130 different subjects was used in addition to the approximately 610-subject first cohort. To predict cytomegalovirus infection status, the study combined high-throughput TCR immunosequencing, statistical association of individual TCRs with disease status, and machine learning. A later analysis re-examined previously published TCR beta repertoires from just over 650 donors and added high-resolution HLA genotyping to investigate patterns of TCR occurrence. Rather than using new phenotypic data, the later analysis identified candidate immune exposures from TCR beta sequences and from how often those sequences occurred across donors. An earlier analysis of about 600 of the donors used high-throughput TCR beta sequencing to judge whether each TCR beta V gene segment behaved as functional or pseudogenic. Alongside the repertoire data, information on donor age, sex, ethnicity and CMV serostatus was compiled. A later genetic analysis took genome-wide SNP genotypes for about three fifths of the 666 donors and used that subset as a discovery cohort. All discovery cohort repertoires had been generated on a single sequencing platform. HLA typing included class I and class II loci at four-digit resolution. The number of typed donors differed by locus: about 629-630 for A, B, C, DRB1 and DQB1; 500 to 550 for DQA1; approximately 600 for DPA1; and 400 to 480 for DPB1. Four to six DR-DQ haplotypes were handled as single units for association and clustering, since linkage in the cohort was strong. On average, 235,054 unique TCR beta nucleotide sequences were sequenced per donor among about 400 genotyped donors of the cohort, with 15% to 20% of those sequences being non-productive.

A word on this clone: Its antigen is unknown.

The cohort consisted of 666 healthy bone marrow donors. At the time of sampling, all cohort members were nominally healthy, though unrecorded immune exposures were likely present. The donor was CMV seropositive and belonged to the group of more than 250 seropositive cohort members. Every donor gave a peripheral blood sample, and the peripheral blood mononuclear cells from that sample were used for TCR beta sequencing. Genomic DNA was extracted from the blood cell samples with the Qiagen DNeasy Blood Extraction Kit. Library preparation used the immunoSEQ multiplex PCR assay. For the multiplex PCR, a mixture combining 60 forward primers for TCR Vbeta segments and 13 reverse primers for TCR Jbeta segments was used. The CDR3 region of rearranged TCR beta genes was amplified from genomic DNA with a multiplex PCR assay. On the Illumina HiSeq System, the amplified TCR beta libraries were sequenced as 87-base-pair reads. As for the original processing: A later analysis tallied tens of millions of unique TCR beta chains across the 640 or so repertoires, and around 9.9 million of those chains were shared by two or more donors. Raw reads were error-corrected and collapsed into unique sequences with a nearest-neighbor algorithm that merged closely related sequences to remove PCR and sequencing errors. CDR3 sequences were aligned to IMGT reference sequences to assign V, D and J gene segments. For a sequence to be retained, a match of at least six nucleotides was required to both a V gene segment and a J gene segment. Rearrangements were classified as productive when the CDR3 lacked stop codons and remained in frame with V and J, and all other rearrangements were classified as non-productive. CDR3 was defined according to IMGT convention as the region running from the second conserved V-encoded cysteine to the conserved J-encoded phenylalanine. Sequences without an unambiguous match to a single V gene segment were excluded from the earlier analysis of about 600 of the donors. In an earlier analysis of some 590 of the donors, a V segment was called functional when productive rearrangements were above 56.7%, and segregating when the standard deviation between donors exceeded 5%. To diagnose cytomegalovirus status from the catalog of TCR beta chain sequences, a statistical classification framework was built. In a later analysis, V and J genes were assigned by comparing TCR nucleotide sequences against IMGT/GENE-DB human TR gene sequences. Using the TCRdist pipeline, a later analysis assigned CDR3 sequences along with most-parsimonious VDJ recombination scenarios. A later analysis defined each TCR beta chain by its CDR3 amino acid sequence plus V-gene family, and excluded reads lacking a unique V-gene family. As a way to deal with suspected cross-contamination and a sequencing artifact, a later analysis dropped 450 to 700 nucleotide sequences that were highly shared and had low generation probability. In a later analysis, a clonal expansion index for each public chain was calculated from normalized within-repertoire ranks of inferred template counts. Generation probabilities in a later analysis came from a VDJ recombination model fitted to out-of-frame rearrangements, and those results were checked against IGoR. In a later analysis, TCR-TCR, TCR-HLA and TCR-CMV co-occurrence was scored with hypergeometric tests, and a repertoire-size bias correction was applied to TCR pairs. False discovery rates were estimated in a later analysis by permuting HLA or CMV assignments 20 times. In a later analysis, co-occurring TCRs were grouped using DBSCAN, with TCRdist sequence similarity added in when clustering inside HLA-allele-positive subsets. Repertoires with fewer than 30,000 or more than 120,000 public chains, plus five repertoires with anomalous nucleotide sharing, were excluded from co-occurrence clustering. In TCRdb, the immuneACCESS table is reduced to in-frame sequences with V and J assigned. These tables do not hold every clone; where another copy was compared, an unresolved V gene accounts for under half, and the others remain unexplained. D and trimming were read from the DNA, whereas the V and J calls and clone size are those reported in that table. The sample's own table lists roughly 73,000 clones. The ten largest clonotypes hold 7.5% of the sample.

The germline V gene provides CDR1 SGHVS and CDR2 FQNEAQ. Measured from the cysteine to the phenylalanine, the CDR3 is 15 residues long. This entry keeps only the CDR3 DNA: 45 bases, framed from base 1. V is pared back by 2 bases and J by 0 bases, with 7 bases lying between the germline termini. Overall study outcomes, separate from this receptor: Most CMV-associated TCR beta chains appeared to be HLA-restricted in a later analysis, and the HLA associations seemed to be driven largely by CMV exposure. Correlated functional status among segregating V segments might be attributable to linkage disequilibrium, but an unknown experimental factor could not be ruled out. While some public TCRs were present in many individuals, most TCR sequences turned up only very rarely across donors. A further reported finding was that TCR beta sequences accurately predicted the HLA-A and HLA-B alleles for most subjects in the first cohort. In an earlier analysis of under 600 of the donors, most TCR beta V segments were observed in productive rearrangements about 87% or about 30% of the time, broadly matching IMGT annotations. Immune exposure information for the cohort was limited to CMV serostatus. A group of highly shared sequence variants was considered likely to be a technical artifact of the sequencing pipeline. Roughly uniform sequencing depth across donors was assumed in presence/absence analyses, although this assumption may not hold. At a false discovery rate of 0.05, a later analysis linked 15,000 to 20,000 TCR beta sequences to specific HLA alleles. In this cohort, only TCR beta chains were sequenced, and detectable features were limited by the absence of alpha or paired-chain data. The classifier was reported to diagnose cytomegalovirus status with high specificity and sensitivity in both the original and validation cohorts. HLA typing was unavailable for some donors at each locus, so association tests used only the typed subset. About 15 rarely observed V segments, including chromosome 9 orphons, were excluded from the earlier analysis of approximately 500 of the donors because counts were too low. The study gave a list of about 170 TCR beta chains associated with cytomegalovirus. V-gene and J-gene trimming of TCR beta chains was associated with a missense DCLRE1C variant in a later genetic analysis, and the association was replicated in an independent cohort. When HLA alleles, especially DR and DQ, strongly co-occurred, attributing TCR associations to individual alleles was difficult. In a later genetic analysis, fewer N-insertions in productive TCRs were reported among donors in an Asian-associated ancestry cluster than the 666-donor mean. In a later analysis, TCR association rates were found to vary across HLA loci, with the most associated TCRs seen for DRB1 alleles and the fewest for HLA-C alleles. Because the 87-base-pair reads could not distinguish some IMGT-functional V segments, including TRBV6-2 and TRBV6-3, those segments were excluded. Compared with equally common non-associated chains, HLA-associated TCR beta chains in a later analysis were more clonally expanded and had lower generation probabilities. In vitro tests confirmed that a few of the cytomegalovirus-associated TCR beta chains recognize cytomegalovirus antigens. A later analysis reported that several top co-occurrence clusters appeared linked to parvovirus B19, influenza, CMV and Epstein-Barr virus. The authors suggested that the approach could potentially be generalized to other disease states and immunological phenotypes.

This receptor was obtained from a female donor in good health and CMV-seropositive. Sequenced: PBMCs. The sequence joins TRBV7-8 to TRBJ2-2, and possibly TRBD2, on 6 matching bases. The sequenced DNA is TGTGCCAGCAGCTTAAGGGACTCGAACACCGGGGAGCTGTTTTTT. This codes for CASSLRDSNTGELFF.